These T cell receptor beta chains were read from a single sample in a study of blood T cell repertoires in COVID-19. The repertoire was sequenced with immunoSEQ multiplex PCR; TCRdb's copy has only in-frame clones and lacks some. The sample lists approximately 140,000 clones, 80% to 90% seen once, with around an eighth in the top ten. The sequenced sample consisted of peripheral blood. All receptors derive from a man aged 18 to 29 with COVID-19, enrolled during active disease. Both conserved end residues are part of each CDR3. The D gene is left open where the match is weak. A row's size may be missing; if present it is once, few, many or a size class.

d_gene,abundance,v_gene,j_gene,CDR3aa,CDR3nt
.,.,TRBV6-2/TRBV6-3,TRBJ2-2,CASSIFGELFF,TGTGCCAGCAGTATCTTCGGGGAGCTGTTTTTT
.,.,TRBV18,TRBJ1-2,CASSPEPGHNYGYTF,TGTGCCAGCTCACCAGAACCGGGACATAACTATGGCTACACCTTC
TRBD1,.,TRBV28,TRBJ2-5,CASSLSPGQGRPETQYF,TGTGCCAGCAGTTTGTCGCCGGGACAGGGGCGCCCGGAGACCCAGTACTTC
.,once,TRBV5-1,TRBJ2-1,CASSLGPRDEQFF,TGCGCCAGCAGCTTGGGCCCCAGGGATGAGCAGTTCTTC
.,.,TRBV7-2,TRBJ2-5,CASRALGGEAPQETQYF,TGTGCCAGCAGGGCTCTCGGGGGAGAGGCACCACAAGAGACCCAGTACTTC
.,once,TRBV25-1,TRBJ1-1,CASSEFQGTEAFF,TGTGCCAGCAGTGAATTCCAGGGTACTGAAGCTTTCTTT
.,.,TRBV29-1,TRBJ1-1,CSVEVGQGSTEAFF,TGCAGCGTTGAGGTAGGGCAGGGAAGCACTGAAGCTTTCTTT
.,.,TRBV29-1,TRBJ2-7,CSVEGDRYSYEQYF,TGCAGCGTTGAAGGTGATAGATACTCCTACGAGCAGTACTTC
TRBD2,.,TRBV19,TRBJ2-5,CASRLAGEETQYF,TGTGCCAGTAGACTAGCGGGAGAGGAGACCCAGTACTTC
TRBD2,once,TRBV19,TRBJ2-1,CASSTRGLAGGPMSNEQFF,TGTGCCAGTAGTACCCGGGGACTAGCGGGAGGGCCGATGTCGAATGAGCAGTTCTTC
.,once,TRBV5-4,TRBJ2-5,CASSLGQDQETQYF,TGTGCCAGCAGCTTGGGACAGGACCAAGAGACCCAGTACTTC
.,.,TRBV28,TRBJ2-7,CASSFRYEQYF,TGTGCCAGCAGTTTTCGGTACGAGCAGTACTTC
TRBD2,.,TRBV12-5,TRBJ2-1,CATSGTTWGEQFF,TGTGCTACTAGCGGGACAACGTGGGGTGAGCAGTTCTTC
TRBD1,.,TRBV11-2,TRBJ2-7,CASSLIFGTGAYEQYF,TGTGCCAGCAGCTTAATCTTTGGGACAGGCGCCTACGAGCAGTACTTC
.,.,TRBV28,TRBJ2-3,CASSLASADPAADTQYF,TGTGCCAGCAGTTTAGCCAGTGCGGACCCAGCGGCAGATACGCAGTATTTT
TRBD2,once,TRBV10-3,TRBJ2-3,CAISESGSGSRTDTQYF,TGTGCCATCAGTGAGTCCGGGAGCGGGAGTAGAACAGATACGCAGTATTTT
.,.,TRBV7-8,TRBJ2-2,CASSSLNTGELFF,TGTGCCAGCAGCTCTCTGAACACCGGGGAGCTGTTTTTT
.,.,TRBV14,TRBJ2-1,CASSQGQSSYNEQFF,TGTGCCAGCAGCCAAGGACAAAGCTCCTACAATGAGCAGTTCTTC
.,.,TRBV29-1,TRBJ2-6,CSVEDTGSSGANVLTF,TGCAGCGTTGAAGATACGGGTAGCTCTGGGGCCAACGTCCTGACTTTC
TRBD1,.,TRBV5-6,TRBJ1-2,CASSSEPQGFYGYTF,TGTGCCAGCAGCTCCGAGCCACAGGGGTTCTATGGCTACACCTTC
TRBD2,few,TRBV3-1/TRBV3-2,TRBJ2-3,CASSQRLAGGPRGDTQYF,TGTGCCAGCAGCCAACGACTAGCGGGAGGCCCCCGGGGAGATACGCAGTATTTT
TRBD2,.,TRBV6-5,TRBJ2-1,CASRGLAEDNEQFF,TGTGCCAGCAGGGGACTAGCGGAGGACAATGAGCAGTTCTTC
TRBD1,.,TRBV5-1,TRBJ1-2,CASSHAMGDSGYTF,TGCGCCAGCAGCCACGCAATGGGGGACAGCGGCTACACCTTC
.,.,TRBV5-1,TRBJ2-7,CASSLNRVDEQYF,TGCGCCAGCAGCTTAAACAGGGTCGACGAGCAGTACTTC
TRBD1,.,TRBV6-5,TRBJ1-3,CASSRDSGNTIYF,TGTGCCAGCAGCCGGGACAGTGGAAACACCATATATTTT
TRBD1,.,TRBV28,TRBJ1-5,CASSLLGQGENQPQHF,TGTGCCAGCAGTTTATTGGGACAGGGTGAAAATCAGCCCCAGCATTTT
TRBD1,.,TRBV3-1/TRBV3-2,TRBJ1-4,CASSQAGQANEKLLF,TGTGCCAGCAGCCAAGCGGGACAGGCAAATGAAAAACTGCTTTTT
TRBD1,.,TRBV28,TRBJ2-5,CASTQGEYPQETQYF,TGTGCCAGCACACAGGGGGAGTACCCTCAAGAGACCCAGTACTTC
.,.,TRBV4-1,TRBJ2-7,CASSQDPGSSYEQYF,TGCGCCAGCAGCCAAGATCCGGGGAGCTCCTACGAGCAGTACTTC
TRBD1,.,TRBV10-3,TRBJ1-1,CAINRQGESTEAFF,TGTGCCATCAATAGACAGGGCGAGAGCACTGAAGCTTTCTTT
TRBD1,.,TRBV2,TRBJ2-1,CASSSTPGTGLSWEQFF,TGTGCCAGCAGCTCGACCCCCGGGACAGGGTTGTCGTGGGAGCAGTTCTTC
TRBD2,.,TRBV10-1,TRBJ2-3,CASSSGIGDTQYF,TGCGCCAGCAGTAGCGGGATAGGAGATACGCAGTATTTT
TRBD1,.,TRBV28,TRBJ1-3,CASSTHLGDRVNFSGNTIYF,TGTGCCAGCAGTACACACTTAGGGGACAGGGTTAACTTCTCTGGAAACACCATATATTTT
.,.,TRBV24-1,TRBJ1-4,CATSDLRDTEKLFF,TGTGCCACCAGTGATTTGCGGGACACTGAAAAACTGTTTTTT
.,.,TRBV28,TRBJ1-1,CASRPQVNTEAFF,TGTGCCAGCAGACCTCAGGTGAACACTGAAGCTTTCTTT
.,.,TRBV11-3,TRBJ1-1,CASSLDRNTEAFF,TGTGCCAGCAGCTTAGACCGGAACACTGAAGCTTTCTTT
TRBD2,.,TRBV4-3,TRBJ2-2,CASSQVFAGAGELFF,TGCGCCAGCAGCCAAGTATTCGCGGGAGCCGGGGAGCTGTTTTTT
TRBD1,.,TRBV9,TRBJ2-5,CASNRGQSQETQYF,TGTGCCAGCAACCGGGGACAGAGCCAAGAGACCCAGTACTTC
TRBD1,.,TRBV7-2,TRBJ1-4,CASSQGAGQGLEKLFF,TGTGCCAGCAGCCAGGGTGCGGGACAGGGTCTAGAAAAACTGTTTTTT
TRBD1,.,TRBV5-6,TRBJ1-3,CASTWGQEGNTIYF,TGTGCCAGCACCTGGGGACAGGAGGGAAACACCATATATTTT
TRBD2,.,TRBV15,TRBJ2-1,CATSRTSGSFNEQFF,TGTGCCACCAGCAGGACTAGCGGGAGTTTCAATGAGCAGTTCTTC
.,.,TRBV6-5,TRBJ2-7,CASSYSFTAPLEQYF,TGTGCCAGCAGTTACTCGTTTACCGCTCCGCTAGAGCAGTACTTC
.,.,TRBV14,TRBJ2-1,CASSLAGSYNEQFF,TGTGCCAGCAGCCTCGCCGGCTCCTACAATGAGCAGTTCTTC
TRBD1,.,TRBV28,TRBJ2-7,CASSYGQVAYEQYF,TGTGCCAGCAGTTACGGACAGGTCGCCTACGAGCAGTACTTC
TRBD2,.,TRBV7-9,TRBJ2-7,CASSPSSSGNEQYF,TGTGCCAGCAGCCCAAGTTCTAGCGGGAACGAGCAGTACTTC
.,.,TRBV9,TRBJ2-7,CASSVAGASYEQYF,TGTGCCAGCAGCGTAGCTGGGGCCTCCTACGAGCAGTACTTC